There are many counts of the clone carrying this T cell receptor beta chain. The CDR3 is 11 amino acids. Germline V gene data show CDR1 as SQVTM and CDR2 as ANQGSEA. Trimming pared 7 bases from V and 6 bases from J, leaving 13 bases between. A second 7 to 11 cycle PCR used barcoded and J-beta primers. TCRdb passed the 5' RACE reads through MiXCR, listing each CDR3 protein once. This sample has roughly 680,000 distinct CDR3 sequences, with more than 45% found just once. The data derive from a study of blood T cells in healthy people across ages. Isolation yielded PBMCs, at least 7 million per sample, in every case.

The receptor was isolated from a woman of 80 years or more in good health. The J gene is TRBJ2-7, the V gene TRBV29-1; D is undetermined. The sequenced material came from blood. The CDR3 reads CSAQAGVEQYF. CDR3 nucleotides: TGCAGCGCCCAGGCAGGAGTCGAGCAGTACTTC.